Listed here are 16 T cell receptor beta chains from one sample, sequenced in a study of OX40 agonist ivuxolimab in advanced cancers. The assay was immunoSEQ multiplex PCR, and TCRdb's table has in-frame clones only and misses some. The sample lists about 98,000 clones, around 88% seen once, with approximately 0.5% in the top ten. Sequenced material: CD4+ or CD8+ T cells sorted from blood, taken in a trial of the OX40 agonist ivuxolimab. The receptors shown here come from an adult with an advanced solid tumor such as melanoma, head and neck, liver or kidney cancer.

This clone has more than one count but fewer than ten. V and J are TRBV10-1 and TRBJ1-5, with TRBD1 as a possible D gene (6 bases). Per germline, CDR1 WNHNN and CDR2 SYGVQD (reference sequence). V lost 6 bases to trimming and J lost 0 bases, with 21 bases between them. CDR3 length equals 18 residues. The CDR3 coding sequence is TGCGCCAGCAGGATACGGGACATGAGACTCCATAGCAATCAGCCCCAGCATTTT. Amino acids: CASRIRDMRLHSNQPQHF.

With respect to this clone: A read error may account for a junction end that differs from germline. V usage is TRBV6-5 and J usage is TRBJ2-5; D might be TRBD1 or TRBD2, each matching 5 bases. The CDR3 runs 14 residues. CDR1 is MNHEY and CDR2 is SVGAGI in the germline V gene. The CDR3 is CAGSYSTGRGTQYF. In DNA form, the CDR3 reads TGTGCCGGCAGTTACTCGACGGGACGGGGGACCCAGTACTTC.

This rearrangement joins TRBV6-1 to TRBJ2-5; D is perhaps TRBD2 (7 bases). CDR1 is MNHNS, CDR2 SASEGT, per germline. V lost 4 bases to trimming and J lost 5 bases, with 17 bases between them. This CDR3 is 15 amino acids long. The CDR3 DNA reads TGTGCCAGCAGTGTTCAGTGGGGGGGCCGCGAGACCCAGTACTTC. This codes for CASSVQWGGRETQYF.

V and J are TRBV5-1 and TRBJ1-1; D remains ambiguous. There are 13 residues in the CDR3. Germline assignment: CDR1 SGHRS and CDR2 YFSETQ. V was pared by 4 bases and J by 0 bases, with 7 bases between. DNA of the CDR3: TGCGCCAGCAGCCCGGGAGTGAACACTGAAGCTTTCTTT. It yields the protein CASSPGVNTEAFF.

This sequence joins TRBV30 and TRBJ1-2; D is unresolved. This CDR3 has 11 residues. V lost 7 bases and J lost 3, with 9 bases in between. CDR1 GTSNPN and CDR2 SVGIG come from the germline V gene (reference sequence). DNA for the CDR3: TGTGCCTCATCTAGGGACTATGGCTACACCTTC. Protein: CASSRDYGYTF.

The chain links TRBV11-1 to TRBJ1-2; the D is unclear. Germline CDR1 SGHAT, CDR2 FQDESV (reference sequence). The V end lost 7 bases, the J end lost 7 bases, and 13 bases lay between the germline ends. The CDR3 extends over 12 amino acids. The CDR3 nucleotides are TGTGCCAGCACCCCCGATGTCTTTGGCTACACCTTC. Amino acid sequence: CASTPDVFGYTF. The complete variable domain, with remaining parts taken from reference TRBV11-1 and TRBJ1-2, reads EAEVAQSPRYKITEKSQAVAFWCDPISGHATLYWYRQILGQGPELLVQFQDESVVDDSQLPKDRFSAERLKGVDSTLKIQPAELGDSAMYLCASTPDVFGYTFGSGTRLTVV.

V and J are TRBV25-1 and TRBJ2-3; 10 nucleotides align to TRBD1. V lost 4 bases, J lost 2 bases, and 12 bases stayed unmatched. The CDR3 spans 18 residues. The germline V gene encodes CDR1 MGHDK and CDR2 SYGVNS. CDR3 nucleotide sequence: TGTGCCAGCAGTGGGACTCCCGGGACAGGGGCCCACACAGATACGCAGTATTTT. This sequence encodes CASSGTPGTGAHTDTQYF.

The gene calls are TRBV10-3 and TRBJ1-6, with D maybe TRBD1 (5 bases). The CDR3 has 14 residues. Germline-derived CDR1 and CDR2 are ENHRY and SYGVKD. With 0 bases removed from V and 8 bases from J, the gap between germline ends came to 8 bases. In nucleotides, the CDR3 is TGTGCCATCAGTGAGTCGGGGGGTGATTCACCCCTCCACTTT. Amino acids: CAISESGGDSPLHF.

The V gene is TRBV5-5, the J gene TRBJ1-1, with 7 bases lining up with TRBD1. Germline V gene lookup returns CDR1 SGHKS and CDR2 YYEKEE (reference sequence). This CDR3 has 15 residues. V was pared by 0 bases and J by 0 bases, with 2 bases of the junction left unmatched. CDR3 amino acids: CASSLEGAMNTEAFF. As DNA, the CDR3 is TGTGCCAGCAGCTTGGAGGGGGCCATGAACACTGAAGCTTTCTTT.

The chain employs TRBV6-1 and TRBJ1-2; TRBD1 is a possible D gene (5 bases). This CDR3 contains 14 residues. CDR1 MNHNS and CDR2 SASEGT come from the germline V gene. Trimming shortened V by 11 bases and J by 0 bases, and 16 bases separated the two germline ends. The CDR3 DNA is TGTGCCCGGCCAAGGGGTTCCCCTAACTATGGCTACACCTTC. Amino acids: CARPRGSPNYGYTF.

V and J are TRBV12-5 and TRBJ2-1; TRBD2 agrees at 8 bases. The CDR3 has 16 amino acids. From germline, CDR1 is LGHNT and CDR2 FRNRAP. Losses at the gene ends were 5 bases for V and 12 bases for J; bases not matched to a gene: 18. The DNA for the CDR3 is TGTGCTAGTGGTGCTGATCCGGGACTAGGACCACGGGGGCAGTTCTTC. Its translation: CASGADPGLGPRGQFF.

The chain has TRBV18 and TRBJ1-1, with D possibly TRBD1 on 6 matching bases. Trimming shortened V by 5 bases and J by 3 bases, and 19 bases separated the two germline ends. The CDR3 has 16 residues. Germline V gene data show CDR1 as KGHSH and CDR2 as LQKENI. This chain's CDR3 is CASSSSGGESYTEAFF. The CDR3 DNA follows: TGTGCCAGCTCATCTAGCGGGGGCGAGTCGTACACTGAAGCTTTCTTT.

This clone was observed a few times. The rearrangement joins TRBV28 to TRBJ1-3, with D perhaps matching TRBD1 (5 bases). With 5 bases removed from V and 1 base from J, the gap between germline ends came to 9 bases. This CDR3 region has 14 residues. The germline gives CDR1 MDHEN, CDR2 SYDVKM. In DNA form, the CDR3 reads TGTGCCAGCAGTGCCGCAGGGTCTGGAAACACCATATATTTT. Protein sequence: CASSAAGSGNTIYF. The full variable domain, its missing parts supplied by reference TRBV28 and TRBJ1-3, is DVKVTQSSRYLVKRTGEKVFLECVQDMDHENMFWYRQDPGLGLRLIYFSYDVKMKEKGDIPEGYSVSREKKERFSLILESASTNQTSMYLCASSAAGSGNTIYFGEGSWLTVV.

This clone has only one observation. CDR3 sequence reads: CASSGQGSPGELFF. The CDR3 region has the DNA TGCGCCAGCAGCGGACAGGGATCCCCCGGGGAGCTGTTTTTT. The chain is built from TRBV5-1 and TRBJ2-2, with 8 positions matching TRBD1. The CDR3 loop spans 14 amino acids. V lost 4 bases and J lost 6; bases outside the gene matches: 5. Germline loops: CDR1 SGHRS, CDR2 YFSETQ.

The CDR3 nucleotides are TGTGCCAGCAGCCCTCCTAGGACAGGGTACGACGAGCAGTACTTC. Encoded protein: CASSPPRTGYDEQYF. The chain combines TRBV5-4 with TRBJ2-7; 8 bases match TRBD1. Germline V CDR1 and CDR2: SGHNT, YYREEE (reference sequence). Trimming cost V 4 bases and J 5 bases; bases outside gene matches: 11. This CDR3 has 15 amino acids. Filled out from reference TRBV5-4 and TRBJ2-7, the complete variable domain reads ETGVTQSPTHLIKTRGQQVTLRCSSQSGHNTVSWYQQALGQGPQFIFQYYREEENGRGNFPPRFSGLQFPNYSSELNVNALELDDSALYLCASSPPRTGYDEQYFGPGTRLTVT.

The rearrangement uses TRBV11-2 and TRBJ1-4, with D perhaps TRBD1 (5 bases). Trimming left V 4 bases short and J 4 bases short, with 10 bases between. CDR3 size: 14 residues. Germline lookup yields CDR1 SGHAT and CDR2 FQNNGV. The CDR3 sequence: CASSYTGFNEKLFF. The CDR3 DNA reads as TGTGCCAGCAGCTACACAGGATTTAATGAAAAACTGTTTTTT. Filled out from reference TRBV11-2 and TRBJ1-4, the complete variable domain reads EAGVAQSPRYKIIEKRQSVAFWCNPISGHATLYWYQQILGQGPKLLIQFQNNGVVDDSQLPKDRFSAERLKGVDSTLKIQPAKLEDSAVYLCASSYTGFNEKLFFGSGTQLSVL.